The 17 T cell receptor beta chains listed next were all sequenced from one sample in a study of T-cell memory formation after mild COVID-19. TCRdb re-called the 5' RACE reads through MiXCR, storing one row per CDR3 protein. The repertoire has 300,000 to 400,000 distinct CDR3 sequences, 14% of them found once; the top ten carry about 20%. The sequencing input was PBMCs or a T cell subset sorted from them (not recorded which). The receptor set was obtained from a man in his late teens or twenties who had mild COVID-19 (a few samples of this study predate the infection). Cell type and time point are not known.

This clonotype appeared a few times. This chain joins TRBV5-1 and TRBJ1-2, with unresolved D. The CDR3 covers 14 residues. With 0 bases removed from V and 2 bases from J, the gap between germline ends came to 8 bases. The germline V gene has CDR1 SGHRS and CDR2 YFSETQ. DNA for the CDR3: TGCGCCAGCAGCTTGGGCGGCGACAACTATGGCTACACCTTC. As protein: CASSLGGDNYGYTF.

This chain uses TRBV6-6 with TRBJ2-7; D is possibly TRBD1 (5 bases). The CDR3 is 12 amino acids. Trimming removed 5 bases from V and 2 bases from J, with 7 bases in between. CDR1 is MNHNY, CDR2 SVGAGI, per germline (reference sequence). The CDR3 DNA is TGTGCCAGCAGTCGGACAACCTACGAGCAGTACGTC. Protein sequence: CASSRTTYEQYV.

This clonotype was seen more than once but under ten times. The chain uses TRBV23-1 and TRBJ1-2, with no clear D. TRBV23-1 is known as an ORF, though its function is uncertain. V was trimmed by 9 bases and J by 10 bases, leaving 24 bases between them. This CDR3 spans 14 amino acids. This chain's CDR3 is CARPRILYWTPYTF. Written as DNA, the CDR3 is TGCGCCAGGCCGCGGATACTCTACTGGACCCCCTACACCTTC.

The sample holds a few counts of this clonotype. The chain has TRBV5-1 and TRBJ2-1; TRBD1 agrees at 7 bases. J was trimmed by 10 bases and V by 3 bases; bases with no gene match: 10. The CDR3 covers 14 residues. The germline V gene encodes CDR1 SGHRS and CDR2 YFSETQ. DNA of the CDR3: TGCGCCAGCAGCTCGGACAGGTCCTATTTGGAGCAGTTCTTC. Translated, it gives CASSSDRSYLEQFF.

The chain uses TRBV7-8 and TRBJ2-5; D is possibly TRBD1 or TRBD2 (6 bases each). This CDR3 is 16 amino acids long. Trimming removed 5 bases from V and 1 base from J, with 17 bases in between. CDR1 is SGHVS, CDR2 FQNEAQ, per germline. The CDR3 bases are TGTGCCAGCAGCGGGCGCCGGGGGCCCCTCCAAGAGACCCAGTACTTC. It yields the protein CASSGRRGPLQETQYF. The variable domain in full, with the rest retrieved from reference TRBV7-8 and TRBJ2-5, is GAGVSQSPRYKVAKRGQDVALRCDPISGHVSLFWYQQALGQGPEFLTYFQNEAQLDKSGLPSDRFFAERPEGSVSTLKIQRTQQEDSAVYLCASSGRRGPLQETQYFGPGTRLLVL.

This clonotype has just a few counts. This chain joins TRBV6-5 and TRBJ2-5; D possibly matches TRBD1 or TRBD2 (6 bases each). The CDR3 extends over 13 amino acids. CDR1 and CDR2 from the germline V gene are MNHEY and SVGAGI. V dropped 6 bases and J dropped 7 bases, with 15 bases sitting between them. CDR3 coding DNA: TGTGCCAGCAGCCCGGGGGCAGTGATGACCCAGTACTTC. This codes for CASSPGAVMTQYF.

The chain uses TRBV11-3 and TRBJ2-3; TRBD2 aligns across 9 bases. The junction had 4 bases not matched to a gene; V was cut back by 2 bases and J by 1 base. This CDR3 has 16 amino acids. Germline assignment: CDR1 SGHNT and CDR2 YENEEA. The CDR3 protein is CASSLMSSGGTDTQYF. CDR3 nucleotide sequence: TGTGCCAGCAGCTTAATGTCTAGCGGGGGCACAGATACGCAGTATTTT.

This clonotype was detected many times. The chain combines TRBV19 with TRBJ2-7; 7 nucleotides align to TRBD2. The germline V gene encodes CDR1 LNHDA and CDR2 SQIVND (reference sequence). The V segment lost 9 bases and the J segment 5 bases; nucleotides outside the gene matches: 4. The CDR3 runs 11 residues. CDR3 DNA sequence: TGTGCCAGCGGACTAGGGGACGAGCAGTACTTC. It encodes CASGLGDEQYF. The full variable domain, completed using reference TRBV19 and TRBJ2-7, is DGGITQSPKYLFRKEGQNVTLSCEQNLNHDAMYWYRQDPGQGLRLIYYSQIVNDFQKGDIAEGYSVSREKKESFPLTVTSAQKNPTAFYLCASGLGDEQYFGPGTRLTVT.

The rearrangement uses TRBV7-8 and TRBJ2-1, with D uncertain. V lost 8 bases to trimming and J lost 4 bases, with 18 bases between them. The V gene's germline CDR1 is SGHVS and CDR2 FQNEAQ. This CDR3 region has 15 residues. CDR3 sequence reads: CASGETISLYNEQFF. The CDR3 nucleotides are TGTGCCAGCGGGGAAACCATATCCCTATACAATGAGCAGTTCTTC.

This clonotype occurred many times. The V call is TRBV7-9, the J call TRBJ2-5, with D possibly TRBD1 on 5 matching bases. This CDR3 region has 12 residues. Germline V lookup: CDR1 SEHNR, CDR2 FQNEAQ (reference sequence). Between the trimmed V and J ends, which lost 8 bases and 3 bases, there was a span of 10 bases. CDR3 protein: CASSKGKETQYF. The CDR3 DNA sequence: TGTGCCAGCTCAAAGGGGAAAGAGACCCAGTACTTC.

This clonotype was picked up a small number of times. V is TRBV7-2 and J is TRBJ2-3; TRBD2 matches at 8 bases. V shed 2 bases, J shed 6 bases, and the junction held 4 bases outside the gene matches. The CDR3 consists of 14 residues. CDR1 is SGHTA, CDR2 FQGNSA, per germline. The CDR3 loop reads CASSLRGGRDTQYF. For the CDR3, the DNA is TGTGCCAGCAGCTTACGGGGGGGGAGGGATACGCAGTATTTT.

In this sample, this clonotype turned up many times. The V and J genes are TRBV18 and TRBJ1-5; 7 nucleotides agree with TRBD1. V dropped 3 bases and J dropped 0; count of bases not matched to a gene: 8. Germline V lookup: CDR1 KGHSH, CDR2 LQKENI. CDR3 length: 17 residues. The CDR3 nucleotides read TGTGCCAGCTCACCTACATCCAGGGGGAATAGCAATCAGCCCCAGCATTTT. As protein: CASSPTSRGNSNQPQHF.

The chain uses TRBV5-6 and TRBJ1-6, with 7 bases aligning to TRBD1. Per the germline V gene, CDR1 is SGHDT and CDR2 is YYEEEE. The CDR3 runs 16 residues. J gave up 10 bases and V 0 bases, and 10 bases lay outside the gene matches. CDR3 amino acids: CASSLADRPRGSPLHF. CDR3 nucleotides: TGTGCCAGCAGCTTGGCGGACAGGCCCCGGGGGTCACCCCTCCACTTT. The variable domain in full, with the rest retrieved from reference TRBV5-6 and TRBJ1-6, is DAGVTQSPTHLIKTRGQQVTLRCSPKSGHDTVSWYQQALGQGPQFIFQYYEEEERQRGNFPDRFSGHQFPNYSSELNVNALLLGDSALYLCASSLADRPRGSPLHFGNGTRLTVT.

The genes are TRBV12-3 or TRBV12-4 and TRBJ1-1, with a tentative D call TRBD1 (5 bases). This CDR3 contains 11 residues. Trimming shortened V by 6 bases and J by 10 bases, and 12 bases separated the two germline ends. CDR3 DNA sequence: TGTGCCAGCAGGCAGGGTACCAGAGCTTTCTTT. Residues: CASRQGTRAFF.

The V and J genes are TRBV12-3 or TRBV12-4 and TRBJ1-5; 7 bases are shared with TRBD1. The CDR3 spans 13 residues. V was clipped by 4 bases and J by 7 bases; unmatched bases: 4. The CDR3 coding sequence is TGTGCCAGCAGTTACGACAGGGCCCAGCCCCAGCATTTT. Amino acid sequence: CASSYDRAQPQHF.

CDR3 in amino acids: CASSGYGNTEAFF. CDR3 DNA sequence: TGTGCCAGCTCGGGCTATGGGAACACTGAAGCTTTCTTT. V is TRBV21-1 and J is TRBJ1-1. TRBV21-1 is labeled a pseudogene. The CDR3 has 13 residues.

This chain uses TRBV12-5 with TRBJ2-3; unclear D gene. The V and J ends lost 5 bases and 6 bases respectively, with 6 bases between them. The CDR3 extends over 11 amino acids. CDR1 is LGHNT, CDR2 FRNRAP, per germline. CDR3 DNA: TGTGCTAGTGGTGAACACGATACGCAGTATTTT. It yields the protein CASGEHDTQYF.